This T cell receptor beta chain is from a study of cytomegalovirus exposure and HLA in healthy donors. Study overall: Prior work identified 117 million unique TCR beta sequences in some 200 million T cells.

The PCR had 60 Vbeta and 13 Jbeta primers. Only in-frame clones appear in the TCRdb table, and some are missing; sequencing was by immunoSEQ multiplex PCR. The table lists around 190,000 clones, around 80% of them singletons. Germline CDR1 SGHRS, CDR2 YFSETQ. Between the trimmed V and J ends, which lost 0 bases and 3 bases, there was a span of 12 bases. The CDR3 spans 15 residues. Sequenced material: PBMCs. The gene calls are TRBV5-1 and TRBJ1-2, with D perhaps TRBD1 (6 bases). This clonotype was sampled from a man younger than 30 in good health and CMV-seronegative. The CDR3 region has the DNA TGCGCCAGCAGCTTGGGAGGTGGGGGCCACTATGGCTACACCTTC. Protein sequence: CASSLGGGGHYGYTF. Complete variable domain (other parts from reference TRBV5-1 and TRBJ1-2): KAGVTQTPRYLIKTRGQQVTLSCSPISGHRSVSWYQQTPGQGLQFLFEYFSETQRNKGNFPGRFSGRQFSNSRSEMNVSTLELGDSALYLCASSLGGGGHYGYTFGSGTRLTVV.